The 32 T cell receptor beta chains below all came from one sample that was sequenced in a study of T cell responses to AZD1222 COVID-19 vaccine. TCRdb's table, derived via immunoSEQ multiplex PCR, lists solely in-frame clones and lacks some. The data contain 120,000 to 150,000 clones, just over 90% of them singletons. Specimen: peripheral blood, collected on day 0 of AZD1222 vaccination. The receptors were sampled from an adult in good health.

The J gene is TRBJ1-1, the V gene TRBV7-3; D is ambiguous. The ends were cut back, 5 bases at V and 1 base at J, with 11 bases in the middle. The CDR3 extends over 14 amino acids. Germline V gene sequence: CDR1 SGHTA, CDR2 FQGTGA. The CDR3 nucleotides read TGTGCCAGCAGCCCAGGACTGGGGAACACTGAAGCTTTCTTT. It specifies CASSPGLGNTEAFF.

The chain is built from TRBV7-9 and TRBJ2-7; 9 nucleotides line up with TRBD1. Germline V lookup: CDR1 SEHNR, CDR2 FQNEAQ (reference sequence). The CDR3 extends over 16 amino acids. V shed 0 bases, J shed 3 bases, and the junction held 6 bases outside the gene matches. Here the CDR3 DNA reads TGTGCCAGCAGCTTAGCTACCGGGACAGGGAACTACGAGCAGTACTTC. This gives the protein CASSLATGTGNYEQYF.

The chain has TRBV10-1 and TRBJ2-2; D unresolved. Germline assignment: CDR1 WNHNN and CDR2 SYGVQD (reference sequence). The CDR3 spans 14 residues. V shed 4 bases and J shed 4 bases, with 10 bases lying between them. In nucleotides, the CDR3 is TGCGCCAGCAGTGTTAGCTCGGGCACCGGGGAGCTGTTTTTT. Protein: CASSVSSGTGELFF.

DNA for the CDR3: TGTGCCAGCAGTCCCACGCAGTGGGCTGAGCAGTTCTTC. This gives the protein CASSPTQWAEQFF. The chain combines TRBV27 with TRBJ2-1; D not resolved. V lost 5 bases to trimming and J lost 9 bases, with 14 bases between them. The germline CDR1 and CDR2 sequences are MNHEY and SMNVEV (reference sequence). CDR3 length: 13 residues.

The chain combines TRBV9 with TRBJ2-1, with 9 bases lining up with TRBD2. Trimming cost V 3 bases and J 0 bases; bases outside gene matches: 16. The CDR3 covers 20 residues. Germline CDR1 SGDLS, CDR2 YYNGEE. The DNA for the CDR3 is TGTGCCAGCAGCGCTTATCCGGCTAGCGGGAACTCCATCTCCTACAATGAGCAGTTCTTC. Amino acids: CASSAYPASGNSISYNEQFF.

The chain recombines TRBV27 with TRBJ1-1, with D perhaps matching TRBD1 (5 bases). The ends were cut back, 2 bases at V and 6 bases at J, with 13 bases in the middle. CDR1 and CDR2 (germline): MNHEY, SMNVEV (reference sequence). CDR3 size: 14 residues. This chain's CDR3 is CASSLIAGQAEAFF. CDR3 nucleotide sequence: TGTGCCAGCAGTTTAATCGCAGGGCAGGCTGAAGCTTTCTTT.

This clone appeared a single time. V usage is TRBV28 and J usage is TRBJ2-7; D gene ambiguous. Germline CDR1 is MDHEN and CDR2 is SYDVKM. V lost 1 base and J lost 6, with 13 bases in between. The CDR3 covers 14 residues. The CDR3 DNA sequence: TGTGCCAGCAGTTTATCAGCCCATCAGGCCGAGCAGTACTTC. Translation: CASSLSAHQAEQYF. Drawing the rest from reference TRBV28 and TRBJ2-7, the complete variable domain is DVKVTQSSRYLVKRTGEKVFLECVQDMDHENMFWYRQDPGLGLRLIYFSYDVKMKEKGDIPEGYSVSREKKERFSLILESASTNQTSMYLCASSLSAHQAEQYFGPGTRLTVT.

For the CDR3, the DNA is TGTGCCAGCAGCCGCTGGCCTGTGGACGAGCAGTACTTC. The encoded protein is CASSRWPVDEQYF. This chain links TRBV14 with TRBJ2-7; D is unresolved. This CDR3 comprises 13 residues. The V gene lost 4 bases and the J gene lost 5 bases, with 12 bases spanning the gap. Per germline, CDR1 SGHDN and CDR2 FVKESK.

This chain connects TRBV5-5 to TRBJ1-2; D gene uncertain. Germline V gives CDR1 SGHKS, CDR2 YYEKEE (reference sequence). The V end was cut by 1 base, the J end by 4 bases, with 17 bases between. The CDR3 sequence is 16 residues long. CDR3 protein: CASSLRSETSPYGYTF. The CDR3 coding sequence is TGTGCCAGCAGCTTGAGATCAGAAACTTCCCCCTATGGCTACACCTTC.

This sequence joins TRBV12-5 and TRBJ2-7; possibly TRBD1 or TRBD2 for D (5 bases each). Germline V gene data show CDR1 as LGHNT and CDR2 as FRNRAP. The CDR3 totals 14 residues. The ends were cut back, 5 bases at V and 3 bases at J, with 14 bases in the middle. In DNA form, the CDR3 reads TGTGCTAGTGGTCTACCGGGACGGAACTACGAGCAGTACTTC. Its protein is CASGLPGRNYEQYF.

The chain recombines TRBV6-1 with TRBJ2-7, with D possibly being TRBD2 (6 bases). The CDR3 totals 12 residues. In germline, CDR1 is MNHNS, CDR2 SASEGT. V dropped 5 bases and J dropped 4 bases, with 9 bases sitting between them. CDR3 DNA: TGTGCCAGCAGTCGGGACTTGTACGAGCAGTACTTC. It yields the protein CASSRDLYEQYF.

This chain links TRBV30 with TRBJ2-1; 7 bases match TRBD1. The CDR3 spans 13 residues. Germline lookup yields CDR1 GTSNPN and CDR2 SVGIG (reference sequence). J was trimmed by 7 bases and V by 5 bases; bases with no gene match: 8. In DNA form, the CDR3 reads TGTGCCTGGGGACAGGTAAGCAGGAATGAGCAGTTCTTC. Translating gives CAWGQVSRNEQFF.

The chain recombines TRBV3-1 (or the pseudogene TRBV3-2) with TRBJ2-1; D is perhaps TRBD2 (6 bases). The V and J ends lost 5 bases and 5 bases respectively, with 10 bases between them. In germline, CDR1 is LGHDT, CDR2 YNNKEL (reference sequence). The CDR3 loop spans 13 amino acids. The CDR3 DNA is TGTGCCAGCAGCTCCACTAGCCACAATGAGCAGTTCTTC. It is translated as CASSSTSHNEQFF.

The J gene is TRBJ2-1, the V gene TRBV7-8; D is unclear. From germline, CDR1 is SGHVS and CDR2 FQNEAQ. Trimming removed 5 bases at V and 4 bases at J, with 12 bases between. The CDR3 extends over 14 amino acids. CDR3 residues: CASSPLGAYNEQFF. The CDR3 coding sequence is TGTGCCAGCAGCCCGCTCGGAGCGTACAATGAGCAGTTCTTC.

The chain has TRBV9 and TRBJ2-2; D not certain. CDR1 is SGDLS and CDR2 is YYNGEE in the germline V gene. The CDR3 contains 14 residues. The germline V and J ends were trimmed by 0 bases and 6 bases, with 9 bases remaining between them. The CDR3 nucleotides are TGTGCCAGCAGCGTAGCTCTCCAACCCGGGGAGCTGTTTTTT. Amino acids: CASSVALQPGELFF.

The chain couples TRBV19 to TRBJ1-4, with 7 bases matching TRBD1. Germline CDR1 and CDR2: LNHDA and SQIVND (reference sequence). V was clipped by 4 bases and J by 7 bases; unmatched bases: 6. The CDR3 is 14 residues long. In DNA, the CDR3 is TGTGCCAGTAGTACGACAGGGATGGGTGAAAAACTGTTTTTT. Protein sequence: CASSTTGMGEKLFF.

V usage is TRBV5-4 and J usage is TRBJ2-7; TRBD1 might be the D (6 bases). The CDR3 contains 14 residues. Germline V gene data show CDR1 as SGHNT and CDR2 as YYREEE (reference sequence). Trimming shortened V by 4 bases and J by 2 bases, and 13 bases separated the two germline ends. In DNA, the CDR3 is TGTGCCAGCAGCGCGAGAGGGGGAGCCTACGAGCAGTACTTC. Translation gives CASSARGGAYEQYF.

The CDR3 loop reads CASSANALRGHEQYF. The CDR3 DNA follows: TGCGCCAGCAGTGCGAATGCCCTAAGGGGCCACGAGCAGTACTTC. The chain links TRBV10-1 to TRBJ2-7; tentative D call: TRBD1 (5 bases). The germline CDR1 and CDR2 sequences are WNHNN and SYGVQD (reference sequence). The ends were cut back, 4 bases at V and 5 bases at J, with 18 bases in the middle. CDR3 size: 15 residues.

CDR3 residues: CASSYSGGRINEQYF. CDR3 nucleotides: TGTGCCAGCAGTTACTCAGGCGGGAGGATTAACGAGCAGTACTTC. This chain joins TRBV6-2 or TRBV6-3 and TRBJ2-7, with TRBD2 matching 8 bases. The CDR3 is 15 amino acids. The germline V gene encodes CDR1 MNHEY and CDR2 SVGEGT. Trimming took 0 bases from V and 5 from J; bases not matched to a gene: 6.

The V call is TRBV5-1, the J call TRBJ1-4; tentatively, D is TRBD1 (6 bases). Germline V gene sequence: CDR1 SGHRS, CDR2 YFSETQ. The CDR3 is made up of 13 amino acids. Deletions cut 4 bases from V and 4 bases from J, with 8 bases between. The CDR3 loop is CASSKDSNEKLFF. Written as DNA, the CDR3 is TGCGCCAGCAGCAAGGACAGTAATGAAAAACTGTTTTTT.

V and J are TRBV6-5 and TRBJ1-5, with D possibly being TRBD1 (6 bases). The CDR3 consists of 15 residues. V gave up 8 bases and J gave up 10 bases, with 24 bases separating them. CDR1 MNHEY and CDR2 SVGAGI come from the germline V gene. CDR3 region: CASAGGEGVGRPQHF. CDR3 nucleotide sequence: TGTGCCAGCGCCGGGGGGGAGGGGGTGGGCAGACCCCAGCATTTT.

Note on this clone: The identical CDR3 is also encoded by other nucleotide sequences in the sample. V and J are TRBV12-3 or TRBV12-4 and TRBJ1-3; D not resolved. Trimming shortened V by 3 bases and J by 3 bases, and 0 bases separated the two germline ends. This CDR3 comprises 11 residues. The CDR3 nucleotides are TGTGCCAGCAGTTTTGGAAACACCATATATTTT. This codes for CASSFGNTIYF.

J is TRBJ1-6 and V is TRBV5-1, with TRBD1 matching 7 bases. Germline V lookup: CDR1 SGHRS, CDR2 YFSETQ. The CDR3 is 15 amino acids. The trim removed 0 bases at V and 7 bases at J, leaving 4 bases unmatched. The CDR3 reads CASSLEQGRNSPLHF. In DNA, the CDR3 is TGCGCCAGCAGCTTGGAACAGGGGCGGAATTCACCCCTCCACTTT.

This clone was detected once. The chain is built from TRBV5-4 and TRBJ2-3; the D gene is possibly TRBD2 (5 bases). V lost 5 bases to trimming and J lost 3 bases, with 16 bases between them. The CDR3 runs 15 residues. From germline, CDR1 is SGHNT and CDR2 YYREEE (reference sequence). The CDR3 loop reads CASSSVGRGTDTQYF. CDR3 DNA: TGTGCCAGCAGTTCCGTCGGCCGGGGTACAGATACGCAGTATTTT.

The J gene is TRBJ2-2, the V gene TRBV30; TRBD2 matches 11 bases. Losses at the gene ends were 5 bases for V and 5 bases for J; bases not matched to a gene: 4. The CDR3 runs to 14 residues. Germline values: CDR1 GTSNPN, CDR2 SVGIG (reference sequence). CDR3 coding DNA: TGTGCCTGGCTAGCGGGAGGCCTGACCGGGGAGCTGTTTTTT. Translating it yields CAWLAGGLTGELFF.

This clone was seen once. V usage is TRBV12-3 or TRBV12-4 and J usage is TRBJ1-1; D is uncertain. Trimming took 11 bases from V and 3 from J, leaving 10 bases between them. The CDR3 runs to 11 residues. The DNA for the CDR3 is TGTGCCGAACGAGTTGACACTGAAGCTTTCTTT. It translates to CAERVDTEAFF.

This chain joins TRBV7-2 and TRBJ1-3, with TRBD1 matching over 11 bases. V dropped 5 bases and J dropped 5; count of bases not matched to a gene: 5. Germline CDR1 reads SGHTA; CDR2 reads FQGNSA. This CDR3 contains 15 residues. The CDR3 loop reads CASSNRTGGRNTIYF. The DNA of the CDR3 is TGTGCCAGCAGCAATCGGACAGGGGGCAGAAACACCATATATTTT.

V is TRBV3-1 (or the pseudogene TRBV3-2) and J is TRBJ2-3; D call uncertain. Per germline, CDR1 LGHDT and CDR2 YNNKEL (reference sequence). V gave up 5 bases and J gave up 0 bases, with 15 bases separating them. The CDR3 runs 16 residues. The CDR3: CASSFAGGSSTDTQYF. DNA for the CDR3: TGTGCCAGCAGCTTCGCTGGTGGCTCTAGCACAGATACGCAGTATTTT.

This clone was found once. The chain employs TRBV15 and TRBJ2-2; D might be TRBD1 or TRBD2, each matching 5 bases. The ends were cut back, 4 bases at V and 4 bases at J, with 16 bases in the middle. CDR1 is LNHNV and CDR2 is YYDKDF in the germline V gene (reference sequence). The CDR3 has 16 residues. This CDR3 is CATSNDGQGPTGELFF. Written as DNA, the CDR3 is TGTGCCACCAGCAATGACGGGCAGGGACCCACCGGGGAGCTGTTTTTT.

V usage is TRBV13 and J usage is TRBJ1-1; the match to TRBD1 covers 7 bases. Germline CDR1 reads PRHDT; CDR2 reads FYEKMQ (reference sequence). V gave up 4 bases and J gave up 0 bases; unmatched junction bases: 2. This CDR3 spans 14 amino acids. The CDR3 loop is CASSSTGVNTEAFF. The CDR3 bases are TGTGCCAGCAGCTCCACAGGGGTGAACACTGAAGCTTTCTTT.

The genes are TRBV19 and TRBJ1-3, with D possibly being TRBD1 (6 bases). The CDR3 is 17 amino acids. The germline V gene has CDR1 LNHDA and CDR2 SQIVND (reference sequence). V dropped 1 base and J dropped 0 bases, with 13 bases sitting between them. CDR3 region: CASSIGQGGTSGNTIYF. Written as DNA, the CDR3 is TGTGCCAGTAGTATAGGCCAAGGGGGAACCTCTGGAAACACCATATATTTT.

This chain links TRBV6-5 with TRBJ2-7, with 10 bases that match TRBD2. Per the germline V gene, CDR1 is MNHEY and CDR2 is SVGAGI. Unmatched junction bases numbered 9, after V lost 6 bases and J lost 4 bases. The CDR3 extends over 15 amino acids. This chain's CDR3 is CASREERGGKYEQYF. The CDR3 bases are TGTGCCAGCAGGGAGGAGCGGGGGGGGAAATACGAGCAGTACTTC.